Given below is one T cell receptor (beta chain) in context. Its antigen is unidentified. Samples underwent the assay at deep level. Sequenced by immunoSEQ multiplex PCR; TCRdb stores in-frame clones only, minus some. This repertoire shows about 380,000 clones, roughly 96% found once; its top ten account for about 0.32%. The data were obtained in a study of shared clonotypes between healthy human individuals. The CDR3 consists of 13 residues. Trimming left V 1 base short and J 4 bases short, with 6 bases between. Germline V gives CDR1 SGHDT, CDR2 YYEEEE. General observations from the study: Naive subsets generally exceeded memory subsets in estimated richness.

This rearrangement joins TRBV5-6 to TRBJ1-5, with D tentatively TRBD1 (6 bases). This clonotype was obtained from a man in his thirties or forties in good health. The sample was memory CD8+ T cells sorted from blood. Sample subset: CD45RO+ cells pooled with CCR7-negative TemRA cells. CDR3 protein: CASSLRGNQPQHF. The CDR3 coding sequence is TGTGCCAGCAGCTTGAGGGGGAATCAGCCCCAGCATTTT. Full variable domain (remainder filled in from reference TRBV5-6 and TRBJ1-5): DAGVTQSPTHLIKTRGQQVTLRCSPKSGHDTVSWYQQALGQGPQFIFQYYEEEERQRGNFPDRFSGHQFPNYSSELNVNALLLGDSALYLCASSLRGNQPQHFGDGTRLSIL.